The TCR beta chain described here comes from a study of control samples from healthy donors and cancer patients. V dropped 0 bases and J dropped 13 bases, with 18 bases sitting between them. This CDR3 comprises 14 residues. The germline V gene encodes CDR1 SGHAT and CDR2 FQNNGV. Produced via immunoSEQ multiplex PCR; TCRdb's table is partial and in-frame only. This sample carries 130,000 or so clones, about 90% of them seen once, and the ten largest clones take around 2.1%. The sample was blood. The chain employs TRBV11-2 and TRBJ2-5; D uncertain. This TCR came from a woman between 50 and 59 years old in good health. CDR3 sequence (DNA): TGTGCCAGCAGCTTAGAAACGGGTACCCCGGTACGGTACTTC. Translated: CASSLETGTPVRYF.